The 27 T cell receptor beta chains presented below share a single source sample, sequenced in a study of shared clonotypes between healthy human individuals. Measured with immunoSEQ multiplex PCR; TCRdb has only the in-frame clones, and not every one. The sample has roughly 2.5 million clones, just over 90% seen once. What was sequenced was naive CD4+ T cells sorted from blood. Subset reported: CD45RA+ positively selected. The receptor set was obtained from a man between 18 and 35 years old in good health.

This clone was seen a few times. The chain employs TRBV14 and TRBJ1-5; D unclear. The germline V gene encodes CDR1 SGHDN and CDR2 FVKESK. V dropped 1 base and J dropped 7 bases, with 8 bases sitting between them. The CDR3 loop spans 13 amino acids. For the CDR3, the DNA is TGTGCCAGCAGCCAAGGGGCCGGACAGCCCCAGCATTTT. Translating gives CASSQGAGQPQHF.

The V call is TRBV18, the J call TRBJ2-5, with a possible D match to TRBD2 (6 bases). This CDR3 spans 15 amino acids. Germline V CDR1 and CDR2: KGHSH, LQKENI. The germline V and J ends were trimmed by 3 bases and 3 bases, with 14 bases remaining between them. CDR3 amino acids: CASSPPTSREETQYF. CDR3 nucleotides: TGTGCCAGCTCACCCCCGACTAGTAGGGAAGAGACCCAGTACTTC.

The chain couples TRBV27 to TRBJ2-6; D remains unclear. V lost 6 bases, J lost 0 bases, and 18 bases lay in between. The CDR3 is 18 amino acids. Germline CDR1 reads MNHEY; CDR2 reads SMNVEV (reference sequence). CDR3 in amino acids: CASSYYTGFISGANVLTF. The CDR3 nucleotides read TGTGCCAGCAGCTACTACACGGGCTTTATCTCTGGGGCCAACGTCCTGACTTTC.

The rearrangement uses TRBV9 and TRBJ2-5, with D hard to call. Trimming pared 3 bases from V and 4 bases from J, leaving 16 bases between. The length of the CDR3 is 15 residues. Germline V gives CDR1 SGDLS, CDR2 YYNGEE. CDR3 DNA sequence: TGTGCCAGCAGCGAGGCCTTTACCGGTCTAGAGACCCAGTACTTC. Protein: CASSEAFTGLETQYF.

The V gene is TRBV6-1, the J gene TRBJ2-7; 12 bases agree with TRBD2. This CDR3 contains 15 residues. With V trimmed by 5 bases and J by 3 bases, 5 bases remained unmatched. CDR1 and CDR2 (germline): MNHNS, SASEGT. Written as DNA, the CDR3 is TGTGCCAGCAGTCCACTAGCGGGAGGAAACTACGAGCAGTACTTC. This encodes CASSPLAGGNYEQYF.

J is TRBJ2-1 and V is TRBV9; possibly TRBD2 for D (6 bases). Germline lookup yields CDR1 SGDLS and CDR2 YYNGEE. V dropped 0 bases and J dropped 0 bases, with 10 bases sitting between them. The CDR3 is 16 amino acids. CDR3 in amino acids: CASSVATSPSYNEQFF. The CDR3 DNA is TGTGCCAGCAGCGTAGCAACTAGCCCCTCCTACAATGAGCAGTTCTTC. Variable domain in full (rest from reference TRBV9 and TRBJ2-1): DSGVTQTPKHLITATGQRVTLRCSPRSGDLSVYWYQQSLDQGLQFLIQYYNGEERAKGNILERFSAQQFPDLHSELNLSSLELGDSALYFCASSVATSPSYNEQFFGPGTRLTVL.

The chain couples TRBV5-4 to TRBJ2-1, with 11 bases fitting TRBD2. This CDR3 contains 17 residues. CDR1 and CDR2 from the germline V gene are SGHNT and YYREEE (reference sequence). The ends lost 4 bases at V and 1 base at J; junction bases unmatched: 7. The CDR3 nucleotides read TGTGCCAGCAGCCTAGCGGGGGGATCGAGATCCTACAATGAGCAGTTCTTC. Encoded protein: CASSLAGGSRSYNEQFF.

The chain employs TRBV7-2 and TRBJ1-1; D is ambiguous. V was clipped by 1 base and J by 2 bases, with 8 bases between them. Germline V gives CDR1 SGHTA, CDR2 FQGNSA. This CDR3 is built from 14 residues. The CDR3 loop is CASSLGIRNTEAFF. CDR3 coding DNA: TGTGCCAGCAGCTTAGGGATTCGAAACACTGAAGCTTTCTTT.

The rearrangement joins TRBV5-4 to TRBJ2-3, with a possible D match to TRBD2 (6 bases). Germline CDR1 and CDR2: SGHNT and YYREEE (reference sequence). V lost 3 bases to trimming and J lost 3 bases, with 20 bases between them. The CDR3 consists of 17 residues. Written as DNA, the CDR3 is TGTGCCAGCAGCTCCGTAGCGTTACGGGGGAGGACAGATACGCAGTATTTT. This translates into CASSSVALRGRTDTQYF.

This rearrangement joins TRBV21-1 to TRBJ1-1; the table's D gene call, TRBD1, was not cross checked with the DNA. TRBV21-1 is deemed a pseudogene. The CDR3 is 16 residues long. This CDR3 reads CASSKDPQGPNAEAFF. The CDR3 coding sequence is TGTGCCAGCAGCAAAGACCCCCAGGGCCCCAACGCTGAAGCTTTCTTT.

The chain uses TRBV5-1 and TRBJ1-2; a weak D match, TRBD1 (6 bases). Per germline, CDR1 SGHRS and CDR2 YFSETQ. V lost 0 bases to trimming and J lost 4 bases, with 13 bases between them. The CDR3 runs to 15 residues. Here the CDR3 reads CASSLAAGVSYGYTF. CDR3 sequence (DNA): TGCGCCAGCAGCTTGGCGGCAGGGGTTAGCTATGGCTACACCTTC.

Turning to this clone: Other DNA sequences in the same sample also yield this CDR3. The V gene is TRBV6-1, the J gene TRBJ2-5; 10 nucleotides align to TRBD1. This CDR3 is 13 amino acids long. CDR1 is MNHNS and CDR2 is SASEGT in the germline V gene. Trimming cost V 6 bases and J 2 bases; bases outside gene matches: 0. This CDR3 reads CASRDRGQETQYF. The CDR3 nucleotides read TGTGCCAGCAGGGACAGGGGGCAAGAGACCCAGTACTTC.

The genes are TRBV2 and TRBJ1-6; 7 nucleotides align to TRBD1. Germline CDR1 SNHLY, CDR2 FYNNEI. The CDR3 covers 15 residues. After removal of 4 bases from V and 9 bases from J, the junction contained 9 bases not matched to a gene. Written as DNA, the CDR3 is TGTGCCAGCAGTGGACAGGGACCCCCGGTTTCACCCCTCCACTTT. Residues: CASSGQGPPVSPLHF.

The chain couples TRBV10-3 to TRBJ2-2; 9 bases fit TRBD2. CDR1 and CDR2 (germline): ENHRY, SYGVKD. The CDR3 runs 14 residues. V was clipped by 10 bases and J by 3 bases; unmatched bases: 6. CDR3 in amino acids: CATWVAGDTGELFF. The CDR3, as DNA: TGTGCCACTTGGGTAGCGGGAGACACCGGGGAGCTGTTTTTT.

The chain's CDR3 is CASSSSGLGNEKLFF. For the CDR3, the DNA is TGTGCCAGCAGTTCCTCCGGTCTGGGGAATGAAAAACTGTTTTTT. The gene calls are TRBV28 and TRBJ1-4; D call uncertain. Germline V gene sequence: CDR1 MDHEN, CDR2 SYDVKM. The CDR3 sequence is 15 residues long. V was pared by 4 bases and J by 5 bases, with 14 bases between.

The genes are TRBV19 and TRBJ1-4; D gene uncertain. This CDR3 contains 14 residues. Germline V gives CDR1 LNHDA, CDR2 SQIVND (reference sequence). Between the trimmed V and J ends, which lost 4 bases and 7 bases, there was a span of 13 bases. As DNA, the CDR3 is TGTGCCAGTAGTAGCGTAACGGTCAGTGAAAAACTGTTTTTT. Translating gives CASSSVTVSEKLFF. The full variable domain, in which reference TRBV19 and TRBJ1-4 provide the parts outside the CDR3, is DGGITQSPKYLFRKEGQNVTLSCEQNLNHDAMYWYRQDPGQGLRLIYYSQIVNDFQKGDIAEGYSVSREKKESFPLTVTSAQKNPTAFYLCASSSVTVSEKLFFGSGTQLSVL.

V is TRBV11-2 and J is TRBJ2-7; 10 nucleotides agree with TRBD2. The V and J ends lost 5 bases and 1 base, in that order; junction bases with no gene match: 5. Germline V gene data show CDR1 as SGHAT and CDR2 as FQNNGV. The CDR3 is 15 amino acids. The CDR3 nucleotides read TGTGCCAGCAGCCCAGCGGGAGGGCCGTCCTACGAGCAGTACTTC. It codes for CASSPAGGPSYEQYF.

The chain recombines TRBV4-3 with TRBJ2-1; 9 bases are shared with TRBD2. Germline V CDR1 and CDR2: LGHNA, YSLEER. Trimming took 1 base from V and 3 from J; bases not matched to a gene: 13. CDR3 length: 19 amino acids. In DNA, the CDR3 is TGCGCCAGCAGCCAAGTTCTGGGGGTAGCGGGAGTGGGCTACAATGAGCAGTTCTTC. It codes for CASSQVLGVAGVGYNEQFF.

CDR3 sequence: CASSLTGAEGLNEQYF. The CDR3 DNA reads TGCGCCAGCAGCTTAACAGGTGCCGAGGGGTTAAACGAGCAGTACTTC. The J gene is TRBJ2-7, the V gene TRBV5-1; D is possibly TRBD1 or TRBD2 (5 bases each). The CDR3 loop spans 16 amino acids. The V and J ends lost 2 bases and 5 bases respectively, with 20 bases between them. Germline V lookup: CDR1 SGHRS, CDR2 YFSETQ.

The sample holds one count of this clone. The rearrangement joins TRBV30 to TRBJ1-1, with D possibly TRBD1 on 5 matching bases. Germline V gives CDR1 GTSNPN, CDR2 SVGIG (reference sequence). The CDR3 length is 12 residues. Trimming removed 2 bases at V and 7 bases at J, with 11 bases between. CDR3 in amino acids: CAWSHGGSEAFF. CDR3 sequence (DNA): TGTGCCTGGAGTCACGGGGGGAGTGAAGCTTTCTTT.

This chain connects TRBV19 to TRBJ1-5; 9 bases agree with TRBD1. This CDR3 contains 20 residues. Germline values: CDR1 LNHDA, CDR2 SQIVND (reference sequence). Germline trimming cut 4 bases from V and 0 bases from J; bases unmatched to any gene: 16. The CDR3 nucleotides read TGTGCCAGTAGTACGTTCTCCGGGACAGGGAAGCTCTATAGCAATCAGCCCCAGCATTTT. This sequence encodes CASSTFSGTGKLYSNQPQHF.

This clone was seen only a few times. The sample contains more than one DNA sequence encoding this CDR3. CDR3 region: CASGTVSYEQYF. The CDR3 DNA sequence: TGTGCCAGCGGGACAGTTTCCTACGAGCAGTACTTC. The chain couples TRBV7-9 to TRBJ2-7, with 7 bases aligning to TRBD1. This CDR3 is built from 12 residues. V dropped 8 bases and J dropped 1; count of bases not matched to a gene: 2. Germline V gene data show CDR1 as SEHNR and CDR2 as FQNEAQ (reference sequence). Supplemented by reference TRBV7-9 and TRBJ2-7, the full variable domain reads DTGVSQNPRHKITKRGQNVTFRCDPISEHNRLYWYRQTLGQGPEFLTYFQNEAQLEKSRLLSDRFSAERPKGSFSTLEIQRTEQGDSAMYLCASGTVSYEQYFGPGTRLTVT.

This chain links TRBV2 with TRBJ2-2, with TRBD2 matching over 15 bases. Germline CDR1 is SNHLY and CDR2 is FYNNEI. The CDR3 has 15 residues. Trimming cost V 8 bases and J 6 bases; bases outside gene matches: 4. CDR3 DNA: TGTGCCAGCGCCTGGACTAGCGGGAGGGCCGGGGAGCTGTTTTTT. The encoded protein is CASAWTSGRAGELFF.

The rearrangement joins TRBV2 to TRBJ2-7; tentative D call: TRBD1 (7 bases). V lost 7 bases, J lost 5 bases, and 21 bases lay in between. The V gene's germline CDR1 is SNHLY and CDR2 FYNNEI. CDR3 length: 15 residues. CDR3 loop: CASTARTGGWDEQYF. The CDR3 nucleotides read TGTGCCAGCACGGCCCGGACAGGAGGGTGGGACGAGCAGTACTTC.

The chain combines TRBV2 with TRBJ2-4; 14 bases agree with TRBD2. V lost 6 bases and J lost 7; bases outside the gene matches: 5. Per the germline V gene, CDR1 is SNHLY and CDR2 is FYNNEI. This CDR3 has 15 amino acids. CDR3 DNA sequence: TGTGCCAGCAGCGGAAGACTAGCGGGGGGGAACATTCAGTACTTC. The encoded protein is CASSGRLAGGNIQYF.

This chain connects TRBV28 to TRBJ1-1; D perhaps matches TRBD1 (5 bases). Germline lookup yields CDR1 MDHEN and CDR2 SYDVKM. This CDR3 has 11 residues. Deletions cut 5 bases from V and 9 bases from J, with 10 bases between. CDR3 coding DNA: TGTGCCAGCAGTGGAACAGGCAAAGCTTTCTTT. It yields the protein CASSGTGKAFF.

This chain uses TRBV5-1 with TRBJ2-2, with a tentative D call TRBD2 (6 bases). Trimming cost V 0 bases and J 1 base, with 10 bases left between them. The CDR3 loop spans 16 amino acids. The germline CDR1 and CDR2 sequences are SGHRS and YFSETQ. CDR3 residues: CASSLDPAGNTGELFF. The CDR3 DNA is TGCGCCAGCAGCTTGGACCCAGCGGGGAACACCGGGGAGCTGTTTTTT.